Each of the 15 T cell receptor beta chains below was sequenced from the same sample in a study of OX40 agonist ivuxolimab in advanced cancers. Libraries were made using the immunoSEQ multiplex PCR assay. Drawn from immuneACCESS, this table holds only the in-frame rearrangements with V and J called that TCRdb kept. Clones are partly lost; checked studies trace under half to an unresolved V gene and leave the rest unexplained. This sample gives fewer than 40,000 clones in total; 60% to 85% of them show up just once. Of the sample, more than 9% falls within the top ten clones. The input for sequencing was CD4+ or CD8+ T cells sorted from blood, taken in a trial of the OX40 agonist ivuxolimab. These receptors originate from an adult with an advanced solid tumor such as melanoma, head and neck, liver or kidney cancer.

J is TRBJ2-1 and V is TRBV7-2; D ambiguous. CDR1 is SGHTA, CDR2 FQGNSA, per germline. The CDR3 runs 16 residues. V was pared by 4 bases and J by 0 bases, with 13 bases between. The CDR3 is CASSSSRIISYNEQFF. The CDR3 DNA follows: TGTGCCAGCAGCTCGTCCAGAATTATCTCCTACAATGAGCAGTTCTTC.

This clone is medium-sized by share. This chain joins TRBV29-1 and TRBJ2-7, with 11 bases fitting TRBD1. Germline V gives CDR1 SQVTM, CDR2 ANQGSEA. The CDR3 totals 13 residues. J lost 6 bases, V lost 3 bases, and 4 bases had no gene match. CDR3 coding DNA: TGCAGCGTTGACTTCGGGACAGGGGGCGAGCAGTACTTC. As protein: CSVDFGTGGEQYF.

J is TRBJ2-7 and V is TRBV6-6; D gene unclear. There are 11 residues in the CDR3. V dropped 6 bases and J dropped 3 bases, with 6 bases sitting between them. In germline, CDR1 is MNHNY, CDR2 SVGAGI (reference sequence). The CDR3 here is CASSDNYEQYF. The DNA of the CDR3 is TGTGCCAGCAGCGACAACTACGAGCAGTACTTC.

This clone was observed a few times. The junction and the germline gene differ at one end; a read error may be behind it. The chain recombines TRBV6-1 with TRBJ2-7, with D possibly being TRBD1 or TRBD2 (5 bases each). Germline V CDR1 and CDR2: MNHNS, SASEGT. The CDR3 has 12 amino acids. The CDR3, as DNA: TGTGCCAGCATTAGCCCGGGACGGGAATACCTTTTC. Its protein is CASISPGREYLF.

The chain couples TRBV30 to TRBJ1-4, with 7 bases lining up with TRBD1. Germline V gene data show CDR1 as GTSNPN and CDR2 as SVGIG (reference sequence). This CDR3 contains 12 residues. The V and J ends lost 3 bases and 12 bases, in that order; junction bases with no gene match: 7. CDR3 bases: TGTGCCTGGAGAAGGGACCAGGGGGAACTGTTTTTT. Translation: CAWRRDQGELFF. Filled out from reference TRBV30 and TRBJ1-4, the complete variable domain reads SQTIHQWPATLVQPVGSPLSLECTVEGTSNPNLYWYRQAAGRGLQLLFYSVGIGQISSEVPQNLSASRPQDRQFILSSKKLLLSDSGFYLCAWRRDQGELFFGSGTQLSVL.

The CDR3 is CASSSWGLAGNEQFF. The CDR3, as DNA: TGTGCCAGCAGCTCCTGGGGGCTAGCAGGTAATGAGCAGTTCTTC. The chain combines TRBV13 with TRBJ2-1; D is perhaps TRBD1 (6 bases). Trimming stripped 4 bases from V and 7 bases from J, with 17 bases between. From germline, CDR1 is PRHDT and CDR2 FYEKMQ (reference sequence). The CDR3 totals 15 residues.

The chain uses TRBV28 and TRBJ2-1; 13 bases map to TRBD2. Per the germline V gene, CDR1 is MDHEN and CDR2 is SYDVKM. The CDR3 length is 24 residues. V shed 2 bases and J 0 bases; nucleotides not matched to a gene: 22. CDR3 nucleotide sequence: TGTGCCAGCAGTTTAATTTCACCCTGGGGACTAGCGGGATTCGGACCAAGCTCCTACAATGAGCAGTTCTTC. Translation: CASSLISPWGLAGFGPSSYNEQFF. Combining the CDR3 with reference TRBV28 and TRBJ2-1 gives the whole variable domain DVKVTQSSRYLVKRTGEKVFLECVQDMDHENMFWYRQDPGLGLRLIYFSYDVKMKEKGDIPEGYSVSREKKERFSLILESASTNQTSMYLCASSLISPWGLAGFGPSSYNEQFFGPGTRLTVL.

The chain couples TRBV28 to TRBJ2-7; D gene unclear. The length of the CDR3 is 17 residues. Germline values: CDR1 MDHEN, CDR2 SYDVKM. Trimming took off 6 bases at V and 0 bases at J, with 21 bases between the two ends. The CDR3 sequence is CASSPWRGTIYSYEQYF. The CDR3 bases are TGTGCCAGCAGCCCGTGGCGAGGCACAATTTACTCCTACGAGCAGTACTTC. The full variable domain, in which reference TRBV28 and TRBJ2-7 provide the parts outside the CDR3, is DVKVTQSSRYLVKRTGEKVFLECVQDMDHENMFWYRQDPGLGLRLIYFSYDVKMKEKGDIPEGYSVSREKKERFSLILESASTNQTSMYLCASSPWRGTIYSYEQYFGPGTRLTVT.

The chain recombines TRBV20-1 with TRBJ1-1, with unresolved D. CDR3 size: 9 residues. The V end lost 5 bases, the J end lost 10 bases, and 8 bases lay between the germline ends. Germline assignment: CDR1 DFQATT and CDR2 SNEGSKA (reference sequence). CDR3 sequence (DNA): TGCAGTGCTCCCCCGGGAGCTTTCTTT. This gives the protein CSAPPGAFF.

This clone was counted once. This chain connects TRBV28 to TRBJ2-1; 14 nucleotides agree with TRBD2. The CDR3 length is 19 residues. From germline, CDR1 is MDHEN and CDR2 SYDVKM. Unmatched junction bases numbered 8, after V lost 2 bases and J lost 2 bases. The CDR3 DNA is TGTGCCAGCAGTTTACCCGGACTAGCGGGGGGTACCACCTACAATGAGCAGTTCTTC. This codes for CASSLPGLAGGTTYNEQFF.

J is TRBJ1-1 and V is TRBV6-1; D unclear. Germline V gene data show CDR1 as MNHNS and CDR2 as SASEGT. V lost 3 bases to trimming and J lost 8 bases, with 10 bases between them. The CDR3 covers 12 residues. CDR3 bases: TGTGCCAGCAGTGACCTGGGCCCCGAAGCTTTCTTT. Its protein product is CASSDLGPEAFF.

V usage is TRBV5-5 and J usage is TRBJ2-5, with 10 nucleotides matching TRBD1. With V trimmed by 2 bases and J by 5 bases, 15 bases remained unmatched. This CDR3 spans 18 amino acids. Germline V CDR1 and CDR2: SGHKS, YYEKEE (reference sequence). The CDR3 DNA is TGTGCCAGCAGCTTCAGCCCCCGGGACAGGGGAGGGGGTGAGACCCAGTACTTC. Translating it yields CASSFSPRDRGGGETQYF.

The chain combines TRBV11-2 with TRBJ2-1; 9 bases are shared with TRBD2. The CDR3 has 14 amino acids. Germline loops: CDR1 SGHAT, CDR2 FQNNGV. With V trimmed by 1 base and J by 10 bases, 5 bases remained unmatched. The CDR3 is CASSLGGLAGEQFF. DNA for the CDR3: TGTGCCAGCAGCTTAGGCGGGCTAGCGGGAGAGCAGTTCTTC. Together with reference TRBV11-2 and TRBJ2-1, the CDR3 gives the full variable domain: EAGVAQSPRYKIIEKRQSVAFWCNPISGHATLYWYQQILGQGPKLLIQFQNNGVVDDSQLPKDRFSAERLKGVDSTLKIQPAKLEDSAVYLCASSLGGLAGEQFFGPGTRLTVL.

This sequence joins TRBV4-2 and TRBJ1-2; D gene ambiguous. The CDR3 has 14 residues. Germline CDR1 and CDR2: LGHNA and YNFKEQ. V shed 0 bases and J shed 8 bases, with 13 bases lying between them. CDR3 bases: TGTGCCAGCAGCCAAGATCCGACTCTCTGGGGCTACACCTTC. It is translated as CASSQDPTLWGYTF.

This chain connects TRBV6-1 to TRBJ1-1, with TRBD1 identical over 9 bases. From germline, CDR1 is MNHNS and CDR2 SASEGT. V lost 4 bases to trimming and J lost 4 bases; unmatched junction nucleotides: 1. This CDR3 spans 13 amino acids. The CDR3 protein is CASSADRGTEAFF. CDR3 nucleotides: TGTGCCAGCAGTGCGGACAGGGGCACTGAAGCTTTCTTT.